This T cell receptor (beta chain) was sequenced during a study of T cell therapy after organ transplantation. Study-wide context: T cells were expanded 2 to 3 weeks with 30 CMV class I/II epitopes.

Study results and caveats: Nonresponders had marked pretherapy clonal expansions and little post-therapy change.

Sequenced by immunoSEQ multiplex PCR; TCRdb stores in-frame clones only, minus some. The repertoire holds about 500 clones, with approximately 83% as singletons. Time point denoted: 4-8 weeks after completion of therapy. These patients had received solid-organ transplants and had drug-resistant or recurrent cytomegalovirus. Looked up from germline, CDR1 is MRHNA and CDR2 is SNTAGT. Trimming shortened V by 3 bases and J by 3 bases, and 5 bases separated the two germline ends. The CDR3 consists of 13 residues. This clone was seen a single time. Its cognate antigen is unknown. The source material was CD8+ T cells from blood, sampled after autologous CMV-specific T cell therapy. V usage is TRBV6-4 and J usage is TRBJ2-2; D is undetermined. The receptor was derived from a human patient who had received a solid organ transplant and had CMV disease. Some T cells may trace back to the graft donor. The CDR3 coding sequence is TGTGCCAGCAGTGAAAAGGACACCGGGGAGCTGTTTTTT. It codes for CASSEKDTGELFF.